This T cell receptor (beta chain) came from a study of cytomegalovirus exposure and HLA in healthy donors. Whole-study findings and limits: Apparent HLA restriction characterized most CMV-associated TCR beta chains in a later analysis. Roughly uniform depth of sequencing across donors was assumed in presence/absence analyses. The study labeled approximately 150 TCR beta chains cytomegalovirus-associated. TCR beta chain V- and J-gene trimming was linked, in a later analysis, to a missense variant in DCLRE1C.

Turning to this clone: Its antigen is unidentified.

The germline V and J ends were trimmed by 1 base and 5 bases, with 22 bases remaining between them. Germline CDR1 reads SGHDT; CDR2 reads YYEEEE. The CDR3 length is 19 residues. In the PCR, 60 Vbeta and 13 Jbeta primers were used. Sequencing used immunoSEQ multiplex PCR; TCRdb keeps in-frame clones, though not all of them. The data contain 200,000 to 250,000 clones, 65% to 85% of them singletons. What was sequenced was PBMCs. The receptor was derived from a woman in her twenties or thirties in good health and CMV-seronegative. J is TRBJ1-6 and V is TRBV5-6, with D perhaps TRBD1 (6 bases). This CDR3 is CASSLQSGAGGRDNSPLHF. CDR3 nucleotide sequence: TGTGCCAGCAGCTTGCAGAGCGGTGCCGGGGGGCGAGATAATTCACCCCTCCACTTT.